This is a list of T cell receptor beta chains from one sample in a study of blood T cell repertoires in COVID-19. Some clones are missing from TCRdb's copy, which holds only in-frame ones; the method was immunoSEQ multiplex PCR. The repertoire consists of hundreds of thousands of clones, with under 90% occurring once and the leading ten covering approximately 5.2%. What was sequenced was PBMCs or T cells enriched from blood (not recorded which). The receptor source for this set is a man in his 60s who had recovered from COVID-19. The CDR3 runs from the conserved cysteine through the conserved F or W. Each record gives: clone size, D gene, V gene, J gene, CDR3 protein, CDR3 DNA. D genes are given only for firm matches. Clone size is stated in some rows and not others, as once, few, many or a class when expanded.

NA,NA,TRBV4-1,TRBJ2-7,CASSQDGLVVGYEQYF,TGCGCCAGCAGCCAAGATGGACTGGTAGTGGGCTACGAGCAGTACTTC
NA,TRBD1,TRBV13,TRBJ2-3,CASSLYVDRGQPDTQYF,TGTGCCAGCAGCTTATACGTCGACAGGGGGCAGCCAGATACGCAGTATTTT
NA,NA,TRBV28,TRBJ2-7,CASSFFPGSGSYEQYF,TGTGCCAGCAGTTTTTTCCCAGGGTCAGGATCATACGAGCAGTACTTC
NA,NA,TRBV27,TRBJ2-7,CASSLNRLIHEQYF,TGTGCCAGCAGTTTAAATCGTCTAATCCACGAGCAGTACTTC
few,NA,TRBV28,TRBJ1-2,CASSFERYGYTF,TGTGCCAGCAGTTTTGAGCGTTATGGCTACACCTTC
NA,TRBD2,TRBV2,TRBJ2-5,CASSGSGSQETQYF,TGTGCCAGCAGCGGGAGCGGGAGCCAAGAGACCCAGTACTTC
NA,NA,TRBV7-2,TRBJ1-4,CASSRGSPNEKLFF,TGTGCCAGCAGCCGGGGAAGCCCTAATGAAAAACTGTTTTTT
NA,TRBD1,TRBV19,TRBJ2-1,CASSSRDRGLNEQFF,TGTGCCAGTAGTTCCCGGGACAGGGGGCTAAATGAGCAGTTCTTC
once,TRBD1,TRBV7-2,TRBJ2-5,CASSLVRTGIVTQYF,TGTGCCAGCAGCTTAGTCAGGACAGGGATAGTGACCCAGTACTTC
NA,NA,TRBV28,TRBJ1-1,CASRLHGGGNTEAFF,TGTGCCAGCAGGCTTCATGGGGGGGGGAACACTGAAGCTTTCTTT
NA,TRBD2,TRBV5-1,TRBJ2-7,CASSSRGGSLYEQYF,TGCGCCAGCAGCTCCCGTGGCGGGAGCCTCTACGAGCAGTACTTC
NA,TRBD1,TRBV7-2,TRBJ2-2,CAGSSRGPNTGELFF,TGTGCCGGAAGTTCGAGGGGGCCGAACACCGGGGAGCTGTTTTTT
NA,NA,TRBV6-6,TRBJ1-1,CASLFLANTEAFF,TGTGCCAGCCTGTTCCTAGCGAACACTGAAGCTTTCTTT
NA,TRBD1,TRBV5-1,TRBJ1-5,CASSLGAGGQNQPQHF,TGCGCCAGCAGCTTGGGCGCAGGGGGTCAGAATCAGCCCCAGCATTTT
NA,NA,TRBV10-2,TRBJ2-1,CASQAGAYNEQFF,TGCGCCAGCCAGGCAGGGGCATACAATGAGCAGTTCTTC
NA,NA,TRBV7-9,TRBJ2-1,CASSLPGQYWGEQFF,TGTGCCAGCAGCCTCCCCGGACAGTATTGGGGTGAGCAGTTCTTC
NA,NA,TRBV9,TRBJ1-3,CASSDSPGSSGNTIYF,TGTGCCAGCAGCGACAGCCCCGGGAGCTCTGGAAACACCATATATTTT
NA,TRBD1,TRBV6-5,TRBJ2-1,CASSTSGQPYNEQFF,TGTGCCAGCAGTACATCGGGACAGCCCTACAATGAGCAGTTCTTC
NA,NA,TRBV3-1/TRBV3-2,TRBJ2-7,CASSHLGAYEQYF,TGTGCCAGCAGCCACCTCGGTGCCTACGAGCAGTACTTC
NA,TRBD1,TRBV30,TRBJ1-2,CAYNPGTGYGYTF,TGTGCCTATAACCCTGGGACAGGCTATGGCTACACCTTC
NA,TRBD2,TRBV5-1,TRBJ2-5,CASSFGGSGGETQYF,TGCGCCAGCAGCTTTGGCGGGAGTGGAGGAGAGACCCAGTACTTC
NA,NA,TRBV21-1,TRBJ2-7,CASSKRGTAYQLYRYEQYF,TGTGCCAGCAGCAAAAGGGGGACAGCCTATCAACTGTATAGGTACGAGCAGTACTTC
NA,TRBD1,TRBV27,TRBJ1-6,CASSRTRGQRDSPLHF,TGTGCCAGCAGTCGAACTAGGGGGCAAAGGGATTCACCCCTCCACTTT
NA,NA,TRBV5-1,TRBJ1-2,CASSPGGGRLSYGYTF,TGCGCCAGCAGCCCGGGAGGGGGACGGCTGTCCTATGGCTACACCTTC
NA,NA,TRBV21-1,TRBJ1-4,CASSKALSGTGEDEKLFF,TGTGCCAGCAGCAAAGCGCTTTCAGGGACAGGGGAAGATGAAAAACTGTTTTTT
NA,NA,TRBV5-6,TRBJ1-1,CASSLRGNGNTEAFF,TGTGCCAGCAGCCTCAGGGGAAATGGGAACACTGAAGCTTTCTTT
NA,TRBD2,TRBV9,TRBJ2-3,CASSALTSGLDTQYF,TGTGCCAGCAGCGCCTTGACTAGCGGGTTAGATACGCAGTATTTT
NA,NA,TRBV2,TRBJ2-7,CASSEDGGSLNEQYF,TGTGCCAGCAGTGAAGATGGTGGGAGCCTAAACGAGCAGTACTTC
NA,TRBD1,TRBV5-1,TRBJ1-1,CASTRSGTGEEAFF,TGCGCCAGCACCCGCTCCGGGACAGGGGAAGAAGCTTTCTTT
NA,NA,TRBV27,TRBJ1-4,CASSFDRRNEKLFF,TGTGCCAGCAGCTTCGACAGAAGAAATGAAAAACTGTTTTTT
NA,TRBD2,TRBV7-3,TRBJ2-1,CASSLNLAGGGEQFF,TGTGCCAGCAGCTTAAACCTAGCGGGAGGAGGTGAGCAGTTCTTC
NA,NA,TRBV4-1,TRBJ1-1,CASSSPTAGTEAFF,TGCGCCAGCAGCTCTCCCACCGCGGGCACTGAAGCTTTCTTT
NA,TRBD2,TRBV5-4,TRBJ2-1,CASSYAGTSGSRTSGNEQFF,TGTGCCAGCAGCTACGCCGGGACTAGCGGGAGTCGAACGAGCGGGAATGAGCAGTTCTTC
NA,TRBD1,TRBV13,TRBJ1-1,CASSRSPGQGGYGAFF,TGTGCCAGCAGTCGAAGTCCGGGACAGGGGGGGTATGGGGCTTTCTTT
NA,NA,TRBV6-9,TRBJ1-1,CASSYLSFIMNTEAFF,TGTGCCAGCAGTTATCTGAGTTTTATAATGAACACTGAAGCTTTCTTT
NA,NA,TRBV24-1,TRBJ2-5,CATSDPYQETQYF,TGTGCCACCAGTGATCCGTACCAAGAGACCCAGTACTTC
once,TRBD1,TRBV7-9,TRBJ2-1,CASSLRTGPNEQFF,TGTGCCAGCAGCTTAAGGACAGGTCCAAATGAGCAGTTCTTC
NA,NA,TRBV7-3,TRBJ2-6,CASSARQVSGANVLTF,TGTGCCAGCAGCGCAAGACAGGTCTCTGGGGCCAACGTCCTGACTTTC
NA,TRBD2,TRBV29-1,TRBJ2-1,CSGNSGRTPEEFF,TGCAGCGGTAATAGCGGGAGGACCCCGGAAGAGTTCTTC
NA,NA,TRBV20-1,TRBJ2-5,CSASSPSVGQETQYF,TGCAGTGCTAGTTCGCCTAGCGTCGGGCAAGAGACCCAGTACTTC
NA,TRBD1,TRBV5-5,TRBJ2-7,CASSLVPGTGGYEQYF,TGTGCCAGCAGCTTGGTTCCCGGGACAGGGGGCTACGAGCAGTACTTC
NA,TRBD1,TRBV7-2,TRBJ2-7,CASSLGHSGTGLYEQYF,TGTGCCAGCAGCTTAGGCCACTCCGGGACAGGACTCTACGAGCAGTACTTC
NA,TRBD2,TRBV28,TRBJ2-7,CASSPQGGRDAEQYF,TGTGCCAGCAGTCCCCAAGGCGGGAGGGATGCCGAGCAGTACTTC
NA,TRBD2,TRBV7-3,TRBJ2-5,CASSPIGGAGGPETQYF,TGTGCCAGCAGCCCCATAGGGGGAGCGGGAGGGCCGGAGACCCAGTACTTC
NA,NA,TRBV6-5,TRBJ2-7,CASSWAPETGSLEQYF,TGTGCCAGCAGTTGGGCCCCAGAGACAGGTAGTTTAGAGCAGTACTTC
few,NA,TRBV6-5,TRBJ2-5,CASSWSGEETQYF,TGTGCCAGCAGTTGGTCAGGGGAAGAGACCCAGTACTTC